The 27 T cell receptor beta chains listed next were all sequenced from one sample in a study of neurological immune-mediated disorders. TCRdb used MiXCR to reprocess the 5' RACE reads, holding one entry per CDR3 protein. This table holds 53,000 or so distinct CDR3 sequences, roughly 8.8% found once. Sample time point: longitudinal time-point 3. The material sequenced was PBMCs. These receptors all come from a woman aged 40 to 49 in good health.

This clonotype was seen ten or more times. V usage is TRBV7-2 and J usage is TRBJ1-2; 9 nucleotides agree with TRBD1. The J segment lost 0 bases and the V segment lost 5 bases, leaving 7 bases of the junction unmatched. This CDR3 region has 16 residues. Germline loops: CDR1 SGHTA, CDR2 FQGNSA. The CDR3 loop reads CASSEQGAVPNYGYTF. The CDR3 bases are TGTGCCAGCAGCGAACAGGGGGCCGTACCTAACTATGGCTACACCTTC.

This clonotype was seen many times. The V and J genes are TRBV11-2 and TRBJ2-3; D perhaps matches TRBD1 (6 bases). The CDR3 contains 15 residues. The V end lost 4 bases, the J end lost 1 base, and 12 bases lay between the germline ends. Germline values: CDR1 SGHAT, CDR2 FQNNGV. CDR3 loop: CASSSWGRGTDTQYF. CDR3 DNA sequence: TGTGCCAGCAGCTCCTGGGGGCGGGGCACAGATACGCAGTATTTT.

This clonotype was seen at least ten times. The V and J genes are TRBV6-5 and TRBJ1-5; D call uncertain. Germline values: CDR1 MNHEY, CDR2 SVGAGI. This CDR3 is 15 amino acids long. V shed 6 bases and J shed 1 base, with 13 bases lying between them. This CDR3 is CASRISGESNQPQHF. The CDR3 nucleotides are TGTGCCAGCAGGATATCTGGGGAGAGCAATCAGCCCCAGCATTTT.

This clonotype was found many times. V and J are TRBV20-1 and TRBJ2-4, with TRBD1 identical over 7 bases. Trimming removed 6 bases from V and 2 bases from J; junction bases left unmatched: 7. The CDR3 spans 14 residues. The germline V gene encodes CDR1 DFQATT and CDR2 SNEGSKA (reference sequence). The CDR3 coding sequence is TGCAGTGCCATAAGGACAGGCACCAAAAACATTCAGTACTTC. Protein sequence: CSAIRTGTKNIQYF.

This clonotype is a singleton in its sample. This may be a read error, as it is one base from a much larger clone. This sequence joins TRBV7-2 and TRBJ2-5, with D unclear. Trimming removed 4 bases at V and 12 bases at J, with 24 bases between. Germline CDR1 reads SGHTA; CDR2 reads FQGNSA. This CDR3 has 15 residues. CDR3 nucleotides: TGTGCCAGCAGCTCGTTTGACGGAACCGGAGAGGCCAAGTACTTC. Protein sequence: CASSSFDGTGEAKYF.

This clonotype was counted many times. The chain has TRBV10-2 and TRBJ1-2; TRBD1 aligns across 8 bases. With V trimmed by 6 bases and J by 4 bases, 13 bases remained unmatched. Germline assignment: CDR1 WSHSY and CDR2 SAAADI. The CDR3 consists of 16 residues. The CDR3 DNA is TGCGCCAGCAGCCATACGAGACAGGGGAGGATCTATGGCTACACCTTC. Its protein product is CASSHTRQGRIYGYTF.

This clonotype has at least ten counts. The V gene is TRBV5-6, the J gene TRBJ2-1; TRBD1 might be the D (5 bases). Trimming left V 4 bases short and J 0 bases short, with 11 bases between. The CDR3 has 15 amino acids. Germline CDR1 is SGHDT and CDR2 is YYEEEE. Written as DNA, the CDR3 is TGTGCCAGCAGCGTGGACATCAGCTCCTACAATGAGCAGTTCTTC. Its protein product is CASSVDISSYNEQFF.

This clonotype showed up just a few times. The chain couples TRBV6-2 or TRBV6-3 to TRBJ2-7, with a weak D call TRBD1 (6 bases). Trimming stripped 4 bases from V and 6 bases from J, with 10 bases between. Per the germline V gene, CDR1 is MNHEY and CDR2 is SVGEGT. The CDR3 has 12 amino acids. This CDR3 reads CASSWGRTEQYF. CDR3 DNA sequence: TGTGCCAGCAGTTGGGGGCGGACCGAGCAGTACTTC.

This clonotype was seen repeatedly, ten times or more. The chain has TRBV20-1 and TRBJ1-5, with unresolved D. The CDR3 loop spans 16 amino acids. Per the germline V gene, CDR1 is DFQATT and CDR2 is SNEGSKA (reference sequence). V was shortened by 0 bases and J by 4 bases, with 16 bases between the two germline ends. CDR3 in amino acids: CSARDPGRASNQPQHF. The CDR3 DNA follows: TGCAGTGCTAGAGACCCCGGGAGGGCCTCTAATCAGCCCCAGCATTTT.

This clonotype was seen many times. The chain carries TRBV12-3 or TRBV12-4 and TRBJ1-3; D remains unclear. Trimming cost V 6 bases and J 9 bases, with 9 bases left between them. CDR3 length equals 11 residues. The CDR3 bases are TGTGCCAGCAGCTTGATCCGCACCATATATTTT. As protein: CASSLIRTIYF.

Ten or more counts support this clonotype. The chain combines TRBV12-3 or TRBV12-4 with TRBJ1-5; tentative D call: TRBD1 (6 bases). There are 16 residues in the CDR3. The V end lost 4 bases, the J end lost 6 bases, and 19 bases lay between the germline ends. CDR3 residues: CASSSHLRGPGQPQHF. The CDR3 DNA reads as TGTGCCAGCAGTTCCCACTTACGGGGGCCCGGTCAGCCCCAGCATTTT.

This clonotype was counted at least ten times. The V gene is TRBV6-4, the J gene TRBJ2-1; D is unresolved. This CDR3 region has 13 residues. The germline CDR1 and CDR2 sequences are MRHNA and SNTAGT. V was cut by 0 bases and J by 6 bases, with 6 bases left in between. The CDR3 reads CASSDSESNEQFF. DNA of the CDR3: TGTGCCAGCAGTGACTCCGAGTCCAATGAGCAGTTCTTC.

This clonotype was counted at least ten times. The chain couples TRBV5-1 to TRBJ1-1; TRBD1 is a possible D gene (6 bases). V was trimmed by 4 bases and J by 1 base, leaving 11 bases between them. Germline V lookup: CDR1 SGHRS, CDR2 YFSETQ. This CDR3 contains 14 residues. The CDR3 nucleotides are TGCGCCAGCAGCCTGTGGACAGAGAACACTGAAGCTTTCTTT. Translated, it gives CASSLWTENTEAFF.

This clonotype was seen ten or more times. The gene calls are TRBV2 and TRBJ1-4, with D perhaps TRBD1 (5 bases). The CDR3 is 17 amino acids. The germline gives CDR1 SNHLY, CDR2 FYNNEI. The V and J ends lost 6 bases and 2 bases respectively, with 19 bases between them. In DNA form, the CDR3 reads TGTGCCAGCAGCCGGCAGCCTCCCGGGGCCACTAATGAAAAACTGTTTTTT. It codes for CASSRQPPGATNEKLFF.

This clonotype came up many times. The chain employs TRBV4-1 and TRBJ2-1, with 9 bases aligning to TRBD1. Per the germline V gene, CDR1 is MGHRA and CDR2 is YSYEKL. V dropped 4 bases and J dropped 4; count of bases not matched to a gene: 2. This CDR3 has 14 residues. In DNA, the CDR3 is TGCGCCAGCAGCCCCGGACAGGGGTACAATGAGCAGTTCTTC. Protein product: CASSPGQGYNEQFF.

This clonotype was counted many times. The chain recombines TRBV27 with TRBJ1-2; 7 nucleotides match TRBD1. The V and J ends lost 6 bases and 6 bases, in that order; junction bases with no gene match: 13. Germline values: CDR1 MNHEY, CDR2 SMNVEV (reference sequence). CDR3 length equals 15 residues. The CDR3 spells CASRAQTGREDGYTF. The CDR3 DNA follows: TGTGCCAGCAGAGCTCAGACAGGGAGGGAAGATGGCTACACCTTC.

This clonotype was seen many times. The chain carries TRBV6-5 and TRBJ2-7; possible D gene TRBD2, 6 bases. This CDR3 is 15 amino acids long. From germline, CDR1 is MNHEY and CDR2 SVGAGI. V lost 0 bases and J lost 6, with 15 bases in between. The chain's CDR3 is CASSYSRGLTREQYF. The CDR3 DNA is TGTGCCAGCAGTTACTCGCGGGGACTCACCCGCGAGCAGTACTTC.

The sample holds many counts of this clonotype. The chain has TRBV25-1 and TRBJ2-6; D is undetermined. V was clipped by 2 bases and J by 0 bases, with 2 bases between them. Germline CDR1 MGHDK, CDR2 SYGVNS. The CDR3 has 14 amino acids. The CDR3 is CASSEHSGANVLTF. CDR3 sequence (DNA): TGTGCCAGCAGTGAACACTCTGGGGCCAACGTCCTGACTTTC.

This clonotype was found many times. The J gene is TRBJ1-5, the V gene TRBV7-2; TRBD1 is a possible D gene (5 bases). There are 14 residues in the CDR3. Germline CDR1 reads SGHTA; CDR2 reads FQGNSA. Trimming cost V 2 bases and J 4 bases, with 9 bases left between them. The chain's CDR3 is CASSLIPGNQPQHF. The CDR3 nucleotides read TGTGCCAGCAGCTTAATACCAGGGAATCAGCCCCAGCATTTT.

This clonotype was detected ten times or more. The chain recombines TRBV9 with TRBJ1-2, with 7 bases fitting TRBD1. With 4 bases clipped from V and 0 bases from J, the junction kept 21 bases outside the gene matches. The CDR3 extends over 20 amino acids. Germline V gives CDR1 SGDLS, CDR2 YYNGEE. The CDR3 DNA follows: TGTGCCAGCAGCTCCGCTCAAGGGGGCTATCCGAGCACGACTAACTATGGCTACACCTTC. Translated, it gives CASSSAQGGYPSTTNYGYTF.

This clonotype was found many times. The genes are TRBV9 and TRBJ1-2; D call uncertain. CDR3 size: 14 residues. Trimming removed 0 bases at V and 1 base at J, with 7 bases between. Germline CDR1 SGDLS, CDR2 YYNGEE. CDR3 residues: CASSVDRSNYGYTF. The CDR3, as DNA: TGTGCCAGCAGCGTAGACCGGAGTAACTATGGCTACACCTTC.

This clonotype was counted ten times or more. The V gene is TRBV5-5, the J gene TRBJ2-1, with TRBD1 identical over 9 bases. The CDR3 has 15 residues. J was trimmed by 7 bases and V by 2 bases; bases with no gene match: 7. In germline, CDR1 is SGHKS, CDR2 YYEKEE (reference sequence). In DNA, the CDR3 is TGTGCCAGCAGCTTCCCGGGACAGGGTGATAATGAGCAGTTCTTC. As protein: CASSFPGQGDNEQFF.

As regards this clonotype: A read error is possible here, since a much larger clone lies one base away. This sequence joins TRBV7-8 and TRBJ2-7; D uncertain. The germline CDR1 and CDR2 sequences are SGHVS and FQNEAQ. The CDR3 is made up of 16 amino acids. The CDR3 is CDSSLVSFSQRYEQYF. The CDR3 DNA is TGTGACAGCAGCTTAGTTAGCTTCTCCCAGAGGTACGAGCAGTACTTC.

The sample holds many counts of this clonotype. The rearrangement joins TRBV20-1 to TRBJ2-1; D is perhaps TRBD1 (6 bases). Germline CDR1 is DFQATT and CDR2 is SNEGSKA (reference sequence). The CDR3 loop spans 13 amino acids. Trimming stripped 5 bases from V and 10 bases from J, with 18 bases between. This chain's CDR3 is CSAWKTGLREQFF. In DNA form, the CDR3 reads TGCAGTGCTTGGAAGACAGGTCTGAGGGAGCAGTTCTTC.

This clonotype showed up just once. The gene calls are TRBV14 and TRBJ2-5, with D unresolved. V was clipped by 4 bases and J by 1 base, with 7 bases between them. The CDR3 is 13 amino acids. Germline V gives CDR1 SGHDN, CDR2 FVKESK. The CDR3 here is CASSPNLQETQYF. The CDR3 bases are TGTGCCAGCAGCCCTAACCTCCAAGAGACCCAGTACTTC.

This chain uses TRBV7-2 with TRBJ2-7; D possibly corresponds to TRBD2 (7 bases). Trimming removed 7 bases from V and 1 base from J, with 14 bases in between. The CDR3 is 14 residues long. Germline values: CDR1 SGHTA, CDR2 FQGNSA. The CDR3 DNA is TGTGCCAGCACTATAGGGGGGGGGTCCTACGAGCAGTACTTC. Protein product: CASTIGGGSYEQYF.

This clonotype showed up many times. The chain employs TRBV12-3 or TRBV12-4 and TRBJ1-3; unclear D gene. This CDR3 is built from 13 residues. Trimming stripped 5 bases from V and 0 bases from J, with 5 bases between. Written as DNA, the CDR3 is TGTGCCAGCAGTCGTGACTCTGGAAACACCATATATTTT. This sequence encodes CASSRDSGNTIYF.